One sample yielded the 13 T cell receptor beta chains listed below, sequenced in a study of T cells in Graves' hyperthyroidism and ophthalmopathy. Researchers took RNA transcripts and amplified the TCR beta CDR3 regions from them. RT-PCR in the first round (using the HTBI primer set) targeted the TCR CDR3. TCRdb re-called the multiplex PCR reads through MiXCR, storing one row per CDR3 protein. The sample consists of about 400,000 distinct CDR3 sequences, about 15% of them appearing once. The sample was blood. Receptors were obtained from a woman aged 18-29 years with Graves' hyperthyroidism.

Ten or more counts support this clonotype. The chain carries TRBV5-6 and TRBJ1-2; perhaps TRBD1 as D (5 bases). Germline assignment: CDR1 SGHDT and CDR2 YYEEEE. This CDR3 is 14 amino acids long. Trimming cost V 2 bases and J 8 bases, with 16 bases left between them. In DNA form, the CDR3 reads TGTGCCAGCAGCTTCCCAGGGCCCCTGAAGGGCTACACCTTC. Protein sequence: CASSFPGPLKGYTF. The full variable domain, its missing parts supplied by reference TRBV5-6 and TRBJ1-2, is DAGVTQSPTHLIKTRGQQVTLRCSPKSGHDTVSWYQQALGQGPQFIFQYYEEEERQRGNFPDRFSGHQFPNYSSELNVNALLLGDSALYLCASSFPGPLKGYTFGSGTRLTVV.

The table lists this clonotype with many counts. The chain carries TRBV11-3 and TRBJ2-7, with 8 bases matching TRBD1. This CDR3 region has 18 residues. CDR1 and CDR2 from the germline V gene are SGHNT and YENEEA. Germline trimming cut 2 bases from V and 6 bases from J; bases unmatched to any gene: 18. The CDR3 protein is CASSLTGTGGIFRSEQYF. The CDR3 coding sequence is TGTGCCAGCAGCTTAACCGGGACAGGCGGCATCTTTCGTTCCGAGCAGTACTTC.

This sequence joins TRBV25-1 and TRBJ2-3, with 10 bases lining up with TRBD1. The CDR3 totals 19 residues. CDR1 is MGHDK, CDR2 SYGVNS, per germline. The trim removed 1 base at V and 5 bases at J, leaving 15 bases unmatched. DNA for the CDR3: TGTGCCAGCAGTGAATCAAGACCAATATCAGGACAGGGGGGAGATACGCAGTATTTT. It yields the protein CASSESRPISGQGGDTQYF.

In this sample, this clonotype turned up a few times. The chain links TRBV11-3 to TRBJ2-7; D might be TRBD1 (6 bases). Trimming shortened V by 9 bases and J by 6 bases, and 24 bases separated the two germline ends. Germline CDR1 reads SGHNT; CDR2 reads YENEEA. This CDR3 comprises 15 residues. The CDR3 DNA is TGTGCCAGTAGTGCCCAACAGGGAGAGGCCTCCGAGCAGTACTTC. Protein sequence: CASSAQQGEASEQYF. Together with reference TRBV11-3 and TRBJ2-7, the CDR3 gives the full variable domain: EAGVVQSPRYKIIEKKQPVAFWCNPISGHNTLYWYLQNLGQGPELLIRYENEEAVDDSQLPKDRFSAERLKGVDSTLKIQPAELGDSAVYLCASSAQQGEASEQYFGPGTRLTVT.

This clonotype came up many times. CDR3 sequence (DNA): TGCAGTGCTAGAGGCAGGGGGCGAAACTATGGCTACACCTTC. Translated: CSARGRGRNYGYTF. This sequence joins TRBV20-1 and TRBJ1-2, with 8 bases aligning to TRBD1. Germline-derived CDR1 and CDR2 are DFQATT and SNEGSKA (reference sequence). V gave up 1 base and J gave up 2 bases; unmatched junction bases: 3. This CDR3 comprises 14 residues.

This clonotype was found many times. This chain links TRBV5-1 with TRBJ2-7, with D perhaps matching TRBD1 (6 bases). V lost 0 bases and J 3 bases, leaving 19 bases between the germline ends. CDR1 SGHRS and CDR2 YFSETQ come from the germline V gene. This CDR3 contains 17 residues. The CDR3 coding sequence is TGCGCCAGCAGCTTGGCCACAGGGAACATTCCCCTCTACGAGCAGTACTTC. It yields the protein CASSLATGNIPLYEQYF.

The rearrangement links TRBV4-1 to TRBJ2-3, with 7 bases fitting TRBD2. V lost 1 base, J lost 0 bases, and 10 bases stayed unmatched. The CDR3 covers 18 residues. The germline gives CDR1 MGHRA, CDR2 YSYEKL. Here the CDR3 reads CASSQAGGGISSTDTQYF. The CDR3 DNA reads TGCGCCAGCAGCCAAGCGGGCGGGGGAATTTCTAGCACAGATACGCAGTATTTT.

This clonotype was counted a few times. The rearrangement joins TRBV5-1 to TRBJ1-3; 8 bases line up with TRBD1. Germline lookup yields CDR1 SGHRS and CDR2 YFSETQ. With 10 bases clipped from V and 0 bases from J, the junction kept 9 bases outside the gene matches. This CDR3 has 15 amino acids. The CDR3 DNA sequence: TGCGCCCCGTGGACAGGGCCTTACTCTGGAAACACCATATATTTT. Encoded protein: CAPWTGPYSGNTIYF.

Many counts were recorded for this clonotype. The chain uses TRBV6-1 and TRBJ2-2; 10 bases map to TRBD1. V lost 7 bases and J lost 6; bases outside the gene matches: 11. The CDR3 loop spans 16 amino acids. Germline V gene lookup returns CDR1 MNHNS and CDR2 SASEGT. The CDR3: CASILRDRGGSGELFF. CDR3 DNA: TGTGCCAGCATTCTCCGGGACAGGGGCGGCTCCGGGGAGCTGTTTTTT.

V usage is TRBV7-9 and J usage is TRBJ2-6; D may be TRBD2 (7 bases). The CDR3 loop spans 14 amino acids. Germline loops: CDR1 SEHNR, CDR2 FQNEAQ (reference sequence). CDR3 loop: CALGGLTGANVLTF. For the CDR3, the DNA is TGTGCTCTGGGGGGGCTGACTGGGGCCAACGTCCTGACTTTC.

This clonotype was counted many times. The chain joins TRBV20-1 to TRBJ2-7; D gene unclear. With 0 bases removed from V and 2 bases from J, the gap between germline ends came to 5 bases. This CDR3 is built from 12 residues. In germline, CDR1 is DFQATT, CDR2 SNEGSKA (reference sequence). CDR3 bases: TGCAGTGCTAGAGACAAGGCCTACGAGCAGTACTTC. Its protein product is CSARDKAYEQYF.

Ten or more counts support this clonotype. The chain recombines TRBV5-1 with TRBJ1-1; no clear D. The V gene lost 0 bases and the J gene lost 4 bases, with 10 bases spanning the gap. The CDR3 has 14 residues. Germline V gene sequence: CDR1 SGHRS, CDR2 YFSETQ. Written as DNA, the CDR3 is TGCGCCAGCAGCTTGGGCGGAGGGCCCACTGAAGCTTTCTTT. Encoded protein: CASSLGGGPTEAFF.

This clonotype was detected many times. This sequence joins TRBV12-3 or TRBV12-4 and TRBJ1-2; D call uncertain. This CDR3 contains 13 residues. V was shortened by 11 bases and J by 4 bases, with 17 bases between the two germline ends. Written as DNA, the CDR3 is TGTGCCGCACCTCGTAAGAATGGCTATGGCTACACCTTC. It specifies CAAPRKNGYGYTF.